A selection of T cell receptor beta chains follows, all from one sample in a study of T cell responses to AZD1222 COVID-19 vaccine. Data came from immunoSEQ multiplex PCR; TCRdb stores just in-frame clones and leaves some out. Among around 140,000 clones listed, 91% were seen once. The material was peripheral blood, obtained on day 0 of AZD1222 vaccination. These receptors came from an adult in good health. Each CDR3 is given with its conserved first and last residue. The order of the fields is V gene, J gene, clone size, D gene, CDR3 protein, CDR3 DNA. The D gene is left open where the match is weak. A row's size may be missing; if present it is once, few, many or a size class.

v_call: TRBV11-3; j_call: TRBJ2-7; clone_size: -; d_call: -; cdr3_aa: CASSLDQWYSEGEQYF; cdr3_nt: TGTGCCAGCAGCTTAGATCAGTGGTACTCGGAGGGCGAGCAGTACTTC
v_call: TRBV2; j_call: TRBJ1-1; clone_size: -; d_call: -; cdr3_aa: CASSQSGTEAFF; cdr3_nt: TGTGCCAGCAGTCAGAGTGGGACTGAAGCTTTCTTT
v_call: TRBV27; j_call: TRBJ2-1; clone_size: -; d_call: -; cdr3_aa: CASSSTPLNEQFF; cdr3_nt: TGTGCCAGCAGTTCAACCCCCTTGAATGAGCAGTTCTTC
v_call: TRBV9; j_call: TRBJ2-1; clone_size: -; d_call: TRBD2; cdr3_aa: CASSPSGGASYNEQFF; cdr3_nt: TGTGCCAGCAGCCCAAGCGGGGGGGCCTCCTACAATGAGCAGTTCTTC
v_call: TRBV9; j_call: TRBJ2-5; clone_size: -; d_call: -; cdr3_aa: CASNSNLGSQETQYF; cdr3_nt: TGTGCCAGCAATTCGAACCTCGGGAGTCAAGAGACCCAGTACTTC
v_call: TRBV5-6; j_call: TRBJ1-1; clone_size: -; d_call: -; cdr3_aa: CASSLEAGETAEAFF; cdr3_nt: TGTGCCAGCAGCTTGGAGGCAGGGGAGACGGCTGAAGCTTTCTTT
v_call: TRBV4-1; j_call: TRBJ1-2; clone_size: -; d_call: -; cdr3_aa: CASSQRETPDYGYTF; cdr3_nt: TGCGCCAGCAGCCAAAGGGAGACCCCGGACTATGGCTACACCTTC
v_call: TRBV7-2; j_call: TRBJ2-7; clone_size: -; d_call: -; cdr3_aa: CASSRDGPYEQYF; cdr3_nt: TGTGCCAGCAGCCGGGACGGACCCTACGAGCAGTACTTC
v_call: TRBV7-9; j_call: TRBJ1-2; clone_size: -; d_call: -; cdr3_aa: CASSSPGALYGYTF; cdr3_nt: TGTGCCAGCAGCTCCCCAGGGGCTCTCTATGGCTACACCTTC
v_call: TRBV7-9; j_call: TRBJ2-7; clone_size: once; d_call: TRBD2; cdr3_aa: CASSFPTSGDYEQYF; cdr3_nt: TGTGCCAGCAGCTTTCCGACTAGCGGGGATTACGAGCAGTACTTC
v_call: TRBV6-7; j_call: TRBJ2-2; clone_size: -; d_call: -; cdr3_aa: CASRTGKNTGELFF; cdr3_nt: TGTGCCAGCAGAACAGGGAAGAACACCGGGGAGCTGTTTTTT
v_call: TRBV19; j_call: TRBJ1-2; clone_size: -; d_call: -; cdr3_aa: CASSISSQDPGGYTF; cdr3_nt: TGTGCCAGTAGTATATCCTCTCAGGATCCGGGGGGCTACACCTTC
v_call: TRBV6-6; j_call: TRBJ1-1; clone_size: -; d_call: TRBD1; cdr3_aa: CASSQRGQGTGEMNTEAFF; cdr3_nt: TGTGCCAGCAGTCAGAGGGGACAGGGGACGGGGGAAATGAACACTGAAGCTTTCTTT
v_call: TRBV6-6; j_call: TRBJ2-1; clone_size: -; d_call: TRBD2; cdr3_aa: CASSRGTSGYNEQFF; cdr3_nt: TGTGCCAGTTCCCGGGGGACTAGCGGTTACAATGAGCAGTTCTTC
v_call: TRBV5-6; j_call: TRBJ2-6; clone_size: once; d_call: -; cdr3_aa: CASSLLVGSGANVLTF; cdr3_nt: TGTGCCAGCAGCTTGCTGGTTGGATCCGGGGCCAACGTCCTGACTTTC
v_call: TRBV6-5; j_call: TRBJ2-5; clone_size: -; d_call: -; cdr3_aa: CASILQGGTQYF; cdr3_nt: TGTGCCAGCATACTCCAAGGGGGGACCCAGTACTTC
v_call: TRBV5-1; j_call: TRBJ2-2; clone_size: once; d_call: -; cdr3_aa: CASSSTQGGGELFF; cdr3_nt: TGCGCCAGCAGCTCGACTCAGGGTGGCGGGGAGCTGTTTTTT
v_call: TRBV7-9; j_call: TRBJ2-1; clone_size: -; d_call: TRBD1; cdr3_aa: CASTKDRGEYNEQFF; cdr3_nt: TGTGCCAGCACCAAAGACAGGGGAGAATACAATGAGCAGTTCTTC
v_call: TRBV5-6; j_call: TRBJ2-7; clone_size: -; d_call: -; cdr3_aa: CASTAEGYYYEQYF; cdr3_nt: TGTGCCAGCACCGCCGAGGGTTATTACTACGAGCAGTACTTC
v_call: TRBV7-2; j_call: TRBJ1-5; clone_size: -; d_call: -; cdr3_aa: CASSLMGDSNQPQHF; cdr3_nt: TGTGCCAGCAGCTTAATGGGGGATAGCAATCAGCCCCAGCATTTT
v_call: TRBV7-2; j_call: TRBJ1-2; clone_size: few; d_call: TRBD1; cdr3_aa: CASSYKLGTGGSGYTF; cdr3_nt: TGTGCCAGCAGCTATAAATTGGGGACAGGGGGATCGGGCTACACCTTC
v_call: TRBV30; j_call: TRBJ1-4; clone_size: -; d_call: -; cdr3_aa: CAWNRKTNEKLFF; cdr3_nt: TGTGCCTGGAATCGTAAAACTAATGAAAAACTGTTTTTT
v_call: TRBV12-3/TRBV12-4; j_call: TRBJ2-6; clone_size: -; d_call: -; cdr3_aa: CASRMAGANVLTF; cdr3_nt: TGTGCCAGCAGGATGGCTGGGGCCAACGTCCTGACTTTC
v_call: TRBV7-6; j_call: TRBJ2-1; clone_size: -; d_call: TRBD2; cdr3_aa: CASSLARGGSYNEQFF; cdr3_nt: TGTGCCAGCAGCTTAGCCCGCGGGGGCTCCTACAATGAGCAGTTCTTC
v_call: TRBV27; j_call: TRBJ1-1; clone_size: -; d_call: -; cdr3_aa: CASSGGALGAFF; cdr3_nt: TGTGCCAGCAGCGGGGGGGCATTGGGGGCTTTCTTT
v_call: TRBV6-2/TRBV6-3; j_call: TRBJ2-7; clone_size: -; d_call: -; cdr3_aa: CASSYSTVRSYEQYF; cdr3_nt: TGTGCCAGCAGTTACTCCACAGTGCGAAGCTACGAGCAGTACTTC
v_call: TRBV6-5; j_call: TRBJ1-1; clone_size: -; d_call: -; cdr3_aa: CASSSTGMNTEAFF; cdr3_nt: TGTGCCAGCAGTTCTACAGGAATGAACACTGAAGCTTTCTTT
v_call: TRBV19; j_call: TRBJ2-3; clone_size: -; d_call: -; cdr3_aa: CASSSLGGGTDTQYF; cdr3_nt: TGTGCCAGTAGTTCCTTGGGTGGGGGCACAGATACGCAGTATTTT
v_call: TRBV5-4; j_call: TRBJ1-1; clone_size: -; d_call: -; cdr3_aa: CASSSAAGGALEAFF; cdr3_nt: TGTGCCAGCAGCTCAGCGGCCGGGGGGGCCCTTGAAGCTTTCTTT
v_call: TRBV11-3; j_call: TRBJ1-2; clone_size: -; d_call: TRBD1; cdr3_aa: CASSPAGGFFGYTF; cdr3_nt: TGTGCCAGCAGCCCGGCAGGGGGCTTTTTTGGCTACACCTTC
v_call: TRBV5-6; j_call: TRBJ1-1; clone_size: -; d_call: TRBD1; cdr3_aa: CASSLDRGMGNTEAFF; cdr3_nt: TGTGCCAGCAGCTTGGACAGGGGGATGGGGAACACTGAAGCTTTCTTT
v_call: TRBV6-6; j_call: TRBJ2-2; clone_size: -; d_call: TRBD2; cdr3_aa: CASIQRESTGELFF; cdr3_nt: TGTGCCAGCATTCAGCGGGAGAGTACCGGGGAGCTGTTTTTT
v_call: TRBV11-2; j_call: TRBJ2-1; clone_size: -; d_call: -; cdr3_aa: CASSRSIDNEQFF; cdr3_nt: TGTGCCAGCAGCCGATCTATTGACAATGAGCAGTTCTTC
v_call: TRBV7-9; j_call: TRBJ1-5; clone_size: -; d_call: TRBD1; cdr3_aa: CASSLGGGGDNQPQHF; cdr3_nt: TGTGCCAGCAGCTTAGGGGGAGGGGGCGATAATCAGCCCCAGCATTTT
v_call: TRBV7-9; j_call: TRBJ1-1; clone_size: -; d_call: -; cdr3_aa: CASSLVGVNTEAFF; cdr3_nt: TGTGCCAGCAGCTTAGTCGGCGTGAACACTGAAGCTTTCTTT
v_call: TRBV6-5; j_call: TRBJ2-5; clone_size: -; d_call: -; cdr3_aa: CASSYLRETQYF; cdr3_nt: TGTGCCAGCAGTTACCTCCGGGAGACCCAGTACTTC
v_call: TRBV27; j_call: TRBJ2-3; clone_size: -; d_call: -; cdr3_aa: CASSPEVRSTQYF; cdr3_nt: TGTGCCAGCAGCCCCGAGGTCAGGTCGACGCAGTATTTT
v_call: TRBV2; j_call: TRBJ2-1; clone_size: -; d_call: TRBD2; cdr3_aa: CASTRTSGEPYNEQFF; cdr3_nt: TGTGCCAGCACCAGGACTAGCGGAGAACCCTACAATGAGCAGTTCTTC
v_call: TRBV13; j_call: TRBJ1-1; clone_size: -; d_call: TRBD1; cdr3_aa: CASSGGQPNTEAFF; cdr3_nt: TGTGCCAGCAGCGGGGGACAGCCGAACACTGAAGCTTTCTTT
v_call: TRBV4-2; j_call: TRBJ2-7; clone_size: -; d_call: TRBD2; cdr3_aa: CASSQESSSGGASEQYF; cdr3_nt: TGTGCCAGCAGCCAAGAATCGTCTAGCGGGGGGGCTTCCGAGCAGTACTTC
v_call: TRBV4-3; j_call: TRBJ2-6; clone_size: -; d_call: TRBD1; cdr3_aa: CASSQDTGGSGANVLTF; cdr3_nt: TGCGCCAGCAGCCAAGATACAGGGGGCTCTGGGGCCAACGTCCTGACTTTC
v_call: TRBV27; j_call: TRBJ1-2; clone_size: -; d_call: -; cdr3_aa: CASSPRGLYGYTF; cdr3_nt: TGTGCCAGCAGTCCCCGGGGGTTGTATGGCTACACCTTC